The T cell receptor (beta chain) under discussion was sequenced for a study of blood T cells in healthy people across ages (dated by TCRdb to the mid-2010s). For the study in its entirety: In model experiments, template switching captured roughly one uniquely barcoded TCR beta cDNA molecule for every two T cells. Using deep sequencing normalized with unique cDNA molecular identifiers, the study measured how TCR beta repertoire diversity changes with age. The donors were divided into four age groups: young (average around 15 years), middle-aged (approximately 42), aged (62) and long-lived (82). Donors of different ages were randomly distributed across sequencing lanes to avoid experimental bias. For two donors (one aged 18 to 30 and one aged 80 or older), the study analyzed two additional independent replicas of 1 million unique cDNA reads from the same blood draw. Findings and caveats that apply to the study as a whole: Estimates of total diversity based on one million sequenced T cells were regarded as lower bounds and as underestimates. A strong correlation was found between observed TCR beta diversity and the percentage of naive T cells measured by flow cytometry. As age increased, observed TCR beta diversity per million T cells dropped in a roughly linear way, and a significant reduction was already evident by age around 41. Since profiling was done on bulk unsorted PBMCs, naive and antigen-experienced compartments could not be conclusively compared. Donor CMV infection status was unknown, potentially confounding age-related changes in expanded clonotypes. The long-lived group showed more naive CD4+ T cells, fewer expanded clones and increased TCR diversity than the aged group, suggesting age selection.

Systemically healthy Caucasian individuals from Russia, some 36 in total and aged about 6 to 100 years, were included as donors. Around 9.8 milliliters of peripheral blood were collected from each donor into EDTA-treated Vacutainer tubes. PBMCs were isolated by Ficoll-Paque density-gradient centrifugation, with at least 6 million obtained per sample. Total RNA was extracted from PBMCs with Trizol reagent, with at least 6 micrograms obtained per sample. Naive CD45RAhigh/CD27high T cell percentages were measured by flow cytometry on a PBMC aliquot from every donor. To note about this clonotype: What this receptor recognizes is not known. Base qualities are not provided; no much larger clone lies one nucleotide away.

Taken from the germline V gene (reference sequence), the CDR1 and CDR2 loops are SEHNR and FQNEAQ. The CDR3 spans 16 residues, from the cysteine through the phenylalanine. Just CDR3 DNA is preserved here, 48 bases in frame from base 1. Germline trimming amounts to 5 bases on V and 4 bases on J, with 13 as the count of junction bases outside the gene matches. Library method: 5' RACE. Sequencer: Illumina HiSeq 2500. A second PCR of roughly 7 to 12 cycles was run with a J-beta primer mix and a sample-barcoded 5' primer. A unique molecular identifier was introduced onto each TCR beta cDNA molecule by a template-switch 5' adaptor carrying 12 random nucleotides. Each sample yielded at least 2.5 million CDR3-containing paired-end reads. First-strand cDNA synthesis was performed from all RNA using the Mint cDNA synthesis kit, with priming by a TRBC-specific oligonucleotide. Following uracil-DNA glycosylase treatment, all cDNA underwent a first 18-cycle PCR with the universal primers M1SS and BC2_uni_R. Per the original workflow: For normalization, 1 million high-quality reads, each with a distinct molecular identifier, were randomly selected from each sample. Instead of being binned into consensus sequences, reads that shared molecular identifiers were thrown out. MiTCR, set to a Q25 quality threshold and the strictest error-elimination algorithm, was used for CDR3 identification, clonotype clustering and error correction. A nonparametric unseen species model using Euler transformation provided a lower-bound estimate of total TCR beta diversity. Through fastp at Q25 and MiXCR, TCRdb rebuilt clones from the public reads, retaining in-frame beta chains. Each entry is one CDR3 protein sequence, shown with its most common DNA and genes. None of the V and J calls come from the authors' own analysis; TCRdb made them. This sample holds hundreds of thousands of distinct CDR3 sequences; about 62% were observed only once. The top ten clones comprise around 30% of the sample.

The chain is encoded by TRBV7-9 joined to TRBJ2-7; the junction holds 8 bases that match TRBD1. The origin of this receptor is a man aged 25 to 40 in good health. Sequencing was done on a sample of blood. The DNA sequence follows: TGTGCCAGCAGCACTCAGGCGACAGGGGATGGTTACGAGCAGTACTTC. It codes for CASSTQATGDGYEQYF.